A selection of T cell receptor beta chains follows, all from one sample in a study of T cell responses to AZD1222 COVID-19 vaccine. The repertoire was sequenced with immunoSEQ multiplex PCR; TCRdb's copy has only in-frame clones and lacks some. This table holds more than 100,000 clones, 65% to 90% found once. The input for sequencing was peripheral blood, taken 28 days after the second dose of the MenACWY control vaccine. These receptors were obtained from an adult who received the MenACWY meningococcal vaccine as a control. Both conserved end residues are part of each CDR3.

TRBV18	TRBJ1-1	CASSPGQGKTEAFF
TRBV5-8	TRBJ1-2	CASSVRATYGYTF
TRBV6-5	TRBJ1-1	CASSYGGGGHTEAFF
TRBV28	TRBJ1-2	CASSDGGDYGYTF
TRBV4-1	TRBJ1-6	CASSQDHWNSPLHF
TRBV27	TRBJ2-3	CASRGTGGDTQYF
TRBV28	TRBJ1-6	CASSFRGSDSPLHF
TRBV14	TRBJ2-5	CASSAGTGWLETQYF
TRBV7-6	TRBJ2-2	CASRGDRGNTGELFF
TRBV6-4	TRBJ2-2	CASSDSRGSGELFF
TRBV7-2	TRBJ2-5	CASSSGSGQETQYF
TRBV18	TRBJ2-6	CASRPGPKLSGANVLTF
TRBV7-9	TRBJ1-3	CASRPPPSTGNTIYF
TRBV19	TRBJ1-4	CASSTRGGSEKLFF
TRBV19	TRBJ1-2	CASARLDNRGYGYTF
TRBV6-1	TRBJ1-1	CASSAADRGSLNTEAFF
TRBV12-3/TRBV12-4	TRBJ1-5	CASSLFVDQPQHF
TRBV9	TRBJ2-3	CASSSKPRTDTQYF
TRBV11-3	TRBJ1-3	CASSVQDRAGNTIYF
TRBV5-1	TRBJ2-5	CASSPRLAGVGGETQYF
TRBV7-9	TRBJ1-2	CASSLTGQGDGYTF
TRBV28	TRBJ1-2	CASSPPTGRGYTF
TRBV4-1	TRBJ1-1	CASSQGGLGTGNTEAFF
TRBV4-3	TRBJ2-2	CASSQEVWLTGELFF
TRBV4-3	TRBJ2-3	CASSQQRTPTDTQYF
TRBV9	TRBJ1-2	CASSVPGGGGYTF
TRBV4-3	TRBJ1-3	CASSQDLPRGRWSTGNTIYF
TRBV6-5	TRBJ1-6	CASSPRTGGEVTLHF
TRBV2	TRBJ1-2	CASNRQGPAGSDTF
TRBV10-2	TRBJ2-1	CASSDQTGGFKEQFF
TRBV6-5	TRBJ2-7	CASTARDRGNEQYF
TRBV7-8	TRBJ2-1	CASSSGQGDRWQFF
TRBV7-2	TRBJ2-1	CASSRTSGREHEQFF
TRBV5-6	TRBJ2-4	CASSFRGLNIQYF
TRBV6-5	TRBJ1-1	CASSYRTGGWNTEAFF
TRBV6-1	TRBJ1-5	CASSEIGTEGNQPQHF
TRBV11-2	TRBJ2-1	CASSAQGGGEQFF
TRBV19	TRBJ2-3	CASSEGRQFTDTQYF
TRBV11-2	TRBJ1-6	CASSLRPSDSPLHF
TRBV4-3	TRBJ2-7	CASSLIQGGEQYF
TRBV6-5	TRBJ2-5	CASRLGAGGWETQYF
TRBV18	TRBJ2-3	CASSPAGSDTQYF